The entry that follows covers one T cell receptor beta chain sequence. The entry originates in a study of cytomegalovirus exposure and HLA in healthy donors. From germline, CDR1 is SNHLY and CDR2 FYNNEI. The CDR3 spans 14 residues. V gave up 10 bases and J gave up 7 bases, with 20 bases separating them. PCR involved 60 Vbeta and 13 Jbeta primers. TCRdb keeps only in-frame clones here, not all; method: immunoSEQ multiplex PCR. The sample consists of under 200,000 clones, over 60% of them appearing once. The sequencing input was PBMCs. This clonotype was sampled from a woman aged 50 to 60 in good health and CMV-seronegative. The V and J genes are TRBV2 and TRBJ2-1; TRBD2 is a possible D gene (6 bases). CDR3 coding DNA: TGTGCCATAACGGGCAGGAGGGTAGGGAATGAGCAGTTCTTC. Translated, it gives CAITGRRVGNEQFF.